This T cell receptor beta chain was recorded in a study of read filtering for tumor transcriptome and immune sequencing. Study overall: Whole-transcriptome libraries were prepared after DNase treatment.

Molecular barcoded adaptors covering alpha/delta and beta/gamma chains were used on roughly 400 ng RNA. TCRdb ran MiXCR on the reads and lists one entry per CDR3 protein. This table holds 40,000 to 55,000 distinct CDR3 sequences, roughly 19% found once. In its sample, this clonotype was seen many times. With 4 bases removed from V and 8 bases from J, the gap between germline ends came to 11 bases. CDR1 SQVTM and CDR2 ANQGSEA come from the germline V gene. CDR3 length equals 12 residues. The sequence was collected from a donor aged 40 or over with multiple myeloma. What was sequenced was a population of CD138-negative cells sorted from bone marrow. V gene TRBV29-1 combines with J gene TRBJ1-4; no clear D gene. CDR3 coding DNA: TGCAGCGTTGGCCAGCTGGGGGAAAAACTGTTTTTT. Translation gives CSVGQLGEKLFF.